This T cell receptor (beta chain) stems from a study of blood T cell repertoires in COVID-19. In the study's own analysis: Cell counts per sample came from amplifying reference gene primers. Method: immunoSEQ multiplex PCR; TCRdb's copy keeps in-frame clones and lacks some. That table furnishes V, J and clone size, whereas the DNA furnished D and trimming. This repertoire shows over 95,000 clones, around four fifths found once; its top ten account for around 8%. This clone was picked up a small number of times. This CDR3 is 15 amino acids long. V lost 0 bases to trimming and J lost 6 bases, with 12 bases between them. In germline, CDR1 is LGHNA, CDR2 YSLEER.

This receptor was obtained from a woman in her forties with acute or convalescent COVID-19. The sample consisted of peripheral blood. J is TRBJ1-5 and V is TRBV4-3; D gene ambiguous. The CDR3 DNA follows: TGCGCCAGCAGCCAAGACATCCTCCGGGGTCAGCCCCAGCATTTT. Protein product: CASSQDILRGQPQHF.